Listed below are T cell receptor beta chains from one sample, sequenced in a study of cytomegalovirus exposure and HLA in healthy donors. Some clones are missing from TCRdb's copy, which holds only in-frame ones; the method was immunoSEQ multiplex PCR. This sample has about 170,000 clones, with 82% found just once. The specimen sequenced was PBMCs. All receptors derive from a male donor in good health and CMV-seronegative. The CDR3 runs from the conserved cysteine through the conserved F or W. A D gene is named only where the DNA matches it firmly. Where a row states a size, it is once, few, many or the class of an expanded clone; other rows omit it.

TRBJ2-7 | TRBD1 | TRBV5-6 | - | CASSFLDREDYEQYF | TGTGCCAGCAGCTTCTTGGACAGGGAGGACTACGAGCAGTACTTC
TRBJ1-4 | - | TRBV19 | - | CASSTEEKLFF | TGTGCCAGTAGTACGGAGGAAAAACTGTTTTTT
TRBJ2-2 | TRBD1 | TRBV11-3 | once | CASSLVTWTGPGTGELFF | TGTGCCAGCAGCTTAGTCACCTGGACAGGGCCAGGCACCGGGGAGCTGTTTTTT
TRBJ2-3 | - | TRBV2 | - | CASSYTDTQYF | TGTGCCAGCAGTTACACAGATACGCAGTATTTT
TRBJ1-2 | - | TRBV6-5 | - | CASGRAGANYGYTF | TGTGCCAGCGGAAGGGCAGGGGCGAACTATGGCTACACCTTC
TRBJ2-7 | TRBD1 | TRBV29-1 | - | CSVLGQGVDEQYF | TGCAGCGTTCTGGGACAGGGGGTAGACGAGCAGTACTTC
TRBJ1-3 | - | TRBV5-6 | few | CASSQQGGGMDTIYF | TGTGCCAGCAGCCAACAGGGTGGGGGAATGGACACCATATATTTT
TRBJ2-1 | - | TRBV7-7 | once | CASSNTLAEQFF | TGTGCCAGCAGCAATACGCTAGCGGAGCAGTTCTTC
TRBJ2-7 | - | TRBV5-1 | few | CASSVDRSYEQYF | TGCGCCAGCAGTGTTGACAGATCCTACGAGCAGTACTTC
TRBJ2-7 | - | TRBV10-3 | - | CAISESGVVSPYEQYF | TGTGCCATCAGTGAGTCCGGAGTAGTAAGCCCCTACGAGCAGTACTTC
TRBJ2-7 | TRBD1 | TRBV6-1 | - | CATIPGTGGLEQYF | TGTGCCACGATCCCGGGGACAGGGGGGTTGGAGCAGTACTTC
TRBJ2-5 | TRBD2 | TRBV27 | - | CASKTSGGIQETQYF | TGTGCCAGCAAAACTAGCGGGGGGATTCAAGAGACCCAGTACTTC
TRBJ1-2 | - | TRBV6-1 | once | CASSSNGDYGYTF | TGTGCCAGTTCCTCAAACGGGGACTATGGCTACACCTTC
TRBJ1-1 | TRBD1 | TRBV10-3 | - | CAISDPGQGITEAFF | TGTGCCATCAGTGATCCGGGACAGGGGATCACTGAAGCTTTCTTT
TRBJ1-5 | TRBD1 | TRBV27 | - | CASRDRWVGQPQHF | TGTGCCAGCAGGGACAGGTGGGTGGGTCAGCCCCAGCATTTT
TRBJ1-6 | - | TRBV7-6 | - | CASSLLSVRDSPLHF | TGTGCCAGCAGCTTATTAAGTGTGAGGGATTCACCCCTCCACTTT
TRBJ1-6 | TRBD1 | TRBV2 | few | CASSYRDRVDTYNSPLHF | TGTGCCAGCAGTTACCGGGACAGGGTTGACACCTATAATTCACCCCTCCACTTT
TRBJ2-7 | TRBD2 | TRBV9 | - | CASSVGAASGSSYEQYF | TGTGCCAGCAGCGTAGGAGCGGCTAGCGGAAGCTCCTACGAGCAGTACTTC
TRBJ2-5 | TRBD2 | TRBV11-2 | - | CASSLGTSGRETQYF | TGTGCCAGCAGCCTCGGGACTAGCGGTCGGGAGACCCAGTACTTC
TRBJ2-2 | TRBD1 | TRBV6-5 | - | CASIPGQGITGELFF | TGTGCCAGTATACCGGGACAGGGCATAACCGGGGAGCTGTTTTTT
TRBJ2-7 | - | TRBV14 | - | CASSQLTGIYEQYF | TGTGCCAGCAGCCAACTTACAGGGATCTACGAGCAGTACTTC
TRBJ2-7 | - | TRBV13 | - | CASSYRDVLYEQYF | TGTGCCAGCAGCTACAGGGACGTCCTCTACGAGCAGTACTTC
TRBJ1-2 | - | TRBV6-4 | - | CASQKDSFSNYGYTF | TGTGCCAGCCAGAAGGACAGCTTCTCTAACTATGGCTACACCTTC
TRBJ2-7 | TRBD1 | TRBV10-3 | - | CAIRRDRGDYEQYF | TGTGCCATCAGGCGGGACAGGGGTGACTACGAGCAGTACTTC
TRBJ2-7 | TRBD1 | TRBV6-5 | - | CASWTGAYEQYF | TGTGCCAGCTGGACAGGCGCCTACGAGCAGTACTTC
TRBJ2-2 | TRBD2 | TRBV7-6 | - | CASSFSSAGVGELFF | TGTGCCAGCAGCTTTAGTTCAGCGGGAGTCGGGGAGCTGTTTTTT
TRBJ1-2 | - | TRBV5-4 | - | CASSLSQTGYGYTF | TGTGCCAGCAGCTTGTCTCAGACGGGGTATGGCTACACCTTC
TRBJ1-4 | - | TRBV7-9 | - | CASSLGEIVEKLFF | TGTGCCAGCAGCTTAGGCGAGATTGTTGAAAAACTGTTTTTT
TRBJ1-6 | TRBD1 | TRBV5-4 | - | CASKLPGQVPGDYNSPLHF | TGTGCCAGCAAGTTACCGGGACAGGTTCCTGGAGACTATAATTCACCCCTCCACTTT
TRBJ1-4 | - | TRBV29-1 | - | CSVDLGSNEKLFF | TGCAGCGTTGATCTGGGGAGTAATGAAAAACTGTTTTTT
TRBJ2-5 | - | TRBV2 | once | CASSMRPSVVSQYF | TGTGCCAGCAGTATGCGTCCCAGCGTAGTGTCCCAGTACTTC
TRBJ1-1 | - | TRBV27 | - | CASRRTAVNTEAFF | TGTGCCAGCAGACGGACAGCTGTGAACACTGAAGCTTTCTTT